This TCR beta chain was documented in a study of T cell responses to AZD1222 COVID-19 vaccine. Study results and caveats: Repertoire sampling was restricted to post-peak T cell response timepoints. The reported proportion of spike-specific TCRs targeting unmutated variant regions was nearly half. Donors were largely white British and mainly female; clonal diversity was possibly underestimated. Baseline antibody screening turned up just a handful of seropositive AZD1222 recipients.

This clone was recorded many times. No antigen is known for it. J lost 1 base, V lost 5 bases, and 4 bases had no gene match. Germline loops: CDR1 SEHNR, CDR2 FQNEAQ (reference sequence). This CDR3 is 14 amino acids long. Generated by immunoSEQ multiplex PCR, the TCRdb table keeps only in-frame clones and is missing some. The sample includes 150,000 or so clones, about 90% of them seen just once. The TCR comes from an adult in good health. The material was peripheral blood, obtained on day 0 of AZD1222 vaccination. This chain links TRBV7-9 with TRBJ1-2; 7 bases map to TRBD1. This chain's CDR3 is CASSRTGNNYGYTF. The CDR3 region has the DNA TGTGCCAGCAGCCGGACAGGCAATAACTATGGCTACACCTTC.